This T cell receptor (beta chain) came from a study of T cells in Graves' hyperthyroidism and ophthalmopathy. Findings and limits, study-wide: In validation, the model predicted ophthalmopathy. These predictions came a median about 6.5 months before onset.

Newly diagnosed hyperthyroidism, duration under 2 months, in patients aged 18 to 65. It was uncontrolled infection, other autoimmune disease, pregnancy or lactation that excluded patients. Source material for PBMCs was about 11 ml fresh peripheral blood. Template material for amplifying TCR beta CDR3 regions consisted of RNA transcripts. The primer set for the first-round RT-PCR of the TCR CDR3 was HTBI. TCRdb independently ran MiXCR on the multiplex PCR reads; one entry per CDR3 protein. The table has about 360,000 distinct CDR3 sequences, more than 20% seen once. Trimming left V 4 bases short and J 2 bases short, with 9 bases between. Germline V lookup: CDR1 SQVTM, CDR2 ANQGSEA. CDR3 length: 12 residues. The sample holds a few counts of this clonotype. The antigen is not known.

The sequenced sample consisted of blood. The source is a man between 50 and 59 years old with Graves' hyperthyroidism. V is TRBV29-1 and J is TRBJ2-7; possibly TRBD1 for D (5 bases). CDR3 sequence reads: CSVAGKPYEQYF. The CDR3 DNA follows: TGCAGCGTTGCAGGGAAGCCCTACGAGCAGTACTTC.